These T cell receptor beta chains were read from a single sample in a study of T cells in Graves' hyperthyroidism and ophthalmopathy. Using its own MiXCR run on the multiplex PCR reads, TCRdb lists one record per CDR3 protein. The sample yields about 500,000 distinct CDR3 sequences, about 16% seen once. Sequencing was carried out using blood. The receptors were sampled from a woman aged 25 to 39 with Graves' ophthalmopathy. Each CDR3 is given with its conserved first and last residue. The order of the fields is J gene, V gene, clone size, D gene, CDR3 protein, CDR3 DNA. A D gene is named only where the DNA matches it firmly. Clone size is not always given. Where it is, it says once, few, many or a class for expanded clones.

>TRBJ1-1|TRBV7-3|few|.
CASSKTTRTEAFF
TGTGCCAGCAGCAAAACGACGCGGACTGAAGCTTTCTTT
>TRBJ2-2|TRBV28|many|.
CASSLRRTGELFF
TGTGCCAGCAGTTTAAGGCGGACCGGGGAGCTGTTTTTT
>TRBJ2-3|TRBV7-2|.|TRBD1
CASSPRTGGTNTDTQYF
TGTGCCAGCAGCCCCCGGACAGGGGGTACTAACACAGATACGCAGTATTTT
>TRBJ1-5|TRBV6-2/TRBV6-3|few|.
CASTDGFNQPQHF
TGTGCCAGCACGGACGGATTCAATCAGCCCCAGCATTTT
>TRBJ1-1|TRBV11-2|few|.
CASSPRRAMNTEAFF
TGTGCCAGCAGCCCGAGGAGGGCGATGAACACTGAAGCTTTCTTT
>TRBJ1-4|TRBV2|many|TRBD1
CASSLQGATNEKLFF
TGTGCCAGCAGCCTACAGGGGGCAACTAATGAAAAACTGTTTTTT
>TRBJ2-4|TRBV29-1|.|.
CSAAGGVTGAKNIQYF
TGCAGCGCGGCCGGGGGCGTTACAGGGGCCAAAAACATTCAGTACTTC
>TRBJ2-3|TRBV7-6|many|.
CASSLDLASSDTQYF
TGTGCCAGCAGCTTAGACCTAGCCTCCTCAGATACGCAGTATTTT
>TRBJ2-1|TRBV2|many|.
CASSGGTLSEQFF
TGTGCCAGCAGTGGTGGAACTCTTAGTGAGCAGTTCTTC
>TRBJ1-1|TRBV20-1|many|.
CSTGGFAEAFF
TGCAGTACTGGGGGTTTCGCTGAAGCTTTCTTT
>TRBJ2-3|TRBV20-1|many|TRBD2
CSASDINSGRTDTQYF
TGCAGTGCTTCCGACATCAATAGCGGGAGGACAGATACGCAGTATTTT
>TRBJ2-7|TRBV7-9|.|TRBD2
CASSTWTSGNYEQYF
TGTGCCAGCAGCACGTGGACTAGCGGGAATTACGAGCAGTACTTC
>TRBJ2-3|TRBV28|many|.
CASSPSTASTDTQYF
TGTGCCAGCAGTCCCTCGACGGCTAGCACAGATACGCAGTATTTT
>TRBJ1-5|TRBV6-2/TRBV6-3|few|.
CASRTTGERQPQHF
TGTGCCAGCAGAACCACTGGGGAGCGGCAGCCCCAGCATTTT
>TRBJ2-5|TRBV6-1|many|TRBD1
CASRGTATGQYF
TGTGCCAGCAGAGGGACAGCCACCGGCCAGTACTTC
>TRBJ2-2|TRBV7-3|many|TRBD2
CASSGLAEANTGELFF
TGTGCCAGCAGCGGACTAGCGGAGGCGAACACCGGGGAGCTGTTTTTT
>TRBJ2-1|TRBV27|many|.
CASSPRTGLYNEQFF
TGTGCCAGCAGTCCCCGAACGGGCCTATACAATGAGCAGTTCTTC
>TRBJ2-5|TRBV9|few|.
CASSVGEAALYKTQYF
TGTGCCAGCAGCGTGGGGGAGGCAGCCCTGTATAAGACCCAGTACTTC
>TRBJ2-2|TRBV14|few|TRBD2
CASSRTSGFNDGELFF
TGTGCCAGCAGCCGGACTAGCGGGTTCAATGACGGGGAGCTGTTTTTT
>TRBJ2-5|TRBV4-3|.|.
CASSQDWASGETQYF
TGCGCCAGCAGCCAAGATTGGGCGAGTGGGGAGACCCAGTACTTC
>TRBJ1-4|TRBV7-9|.|TRBD1
CASSITGGATNEKLFF
TGTGCCAGCAGCATTACAGGGGGCGCAACTAATGAAAAACTGTTTTTT
>TRBJ1-3|TRBV9|few|.
CASSDTGLGWNTIYF
TGTGCCAGCAGCGACACAGGGCTGGGCTGGAACACCATATATTTT
>TRBJ1-1|TRBV6-2/TRBV6-3|.|.
CASSHPAPEAFF
TGTGCCAGCAGTCATCCAGCCCCTGAAGCTTTCTTT
>TRBJ2-1|TRBV5-1|.|.
CASSPRGGGSAEQFF
TGCGCCAGCAGCCCGAGGGGGGGAGGGAGCGCTGAGCAGTTCTTC
>TRBJ2-3|TRBV5-1|few|.
CASRLTDTQYF
TGCGCCAGCAGGCTCACAGATACGCAGTATTTT
>TRBJ1-1|TRBV9|few|.
CASSVGAGRNTEAFF
TGTGCCAGCAGCGTAGGGGCCGGACGGAACACTGAAGCTTTCTTT
>TRBJ2-7|TRBV19|few|.
CASSHRDHGDEQYF
TGTGCCAGTAGTCACAGGGATCATGGCGACGAGCAGTACTTC
>TRBJ1-4|TRBV6-2/TRBV6-3|many|.
CASSSSTGGWKLFF
.
>TRBJ2-1|TRBV10-3|.|.
CAIGGPVNEQFF
TGTGCCATAGGGGGTCCGGTAAATGAGCAGTTCTTC
>TRBJ2-1|TRBV6-2/TRBV6-3|.|.
CASSLDSYYNEQFF
TGTGCCAGCAGTCTTGACAGTTACTACAATGAGCAGTTCTTC
>TRBJ2-5|TRBV20-1|many|TRBD1
CSARPRGRSQETQYF
TGCAGTGCCAGACCCAGGGGGCGGTCTCAAGAGACCCAGTACTTC
>TRBJ2-1|TRBV20-1|many|TRBD2
CSARRSRGGPNEQFF
TGCAGTGCTAGGAGATCTCGGGGAGGGCCAAATGAGCAGTTCTTC
>TRBJ2-1|TRBV4-1|.|TRBD1
CASSQLGWDDRGEQFF
TGCGCCAGCAGCCAACTCGGGTGGGACGACAGGGGTGAGCAGTTCTTC
>TRBJ2-4|TRBV7-2|many|TRBD1
CASSLGQAQNIQYF
TGTGCCAGCAGCTTGGGACAGGCCCAAAACATTCAGTACTTC
>TRBJ1-2|TRBV11-2|many|TRBD1
CASSPTGMNYGYTF
TGTGCCAGCAGCCCGACAGGGATGAACTATGGCTACACCTTC
>TRBJ2-1|TRBV27|many|.
CASSPRWSSYNEQFF
TGTGCCAGCAGTCCGCGCTGGAGCTCCTACAATGAGCAGTTCTTC
>TRBJ2-7|TRBV19|.|TRBD2
CASSHTSGPDEQYF
TGTGCCAGTAGCCACACTAGCGGGCCTGACGAGCAGTACTTC
>TRBJ2-5|TRBV28|once|TRBD2
CASRLTGTSGSGEETQCF
TGTGCCAGCAGGCTAACCGGGACTAGCGGGAGTGGAGAAGAGACCCAGTGCTTC
>TRBJ2-1|TRBV7-9|.|TRBD2
CASSFLTGTSGHEQFF
TGTGCCAGCAGCTTTCTTACCGGGACTAGCGGCCATGAGCAGTTCTTC
>TRBJ1-2|TRBV29-1|many|.
CSVEEWTAGDYGYTF
TGCAGCGTTGAAGAGTGGACAGCAGGAGACTATGGCTACACCTTC
>TRBJ2-4|TRBV14|few|.
CASSQDHGGYIQYF
TGTGCCAGCAGCCAGGATCACGGAGGTTACATTCAGTACTTC
>TRBJ2-1|TRBV4-2|few|TRBD2
CASSQEGSRLAGYNEQFF
TGTGCCAGCAGCCAAGAGGGTAGTAGGCTAGCGGGTTACAATGAGCAGTTCTTC
>TRBJ2-1|TRBV11-2|once|.
CASSLEATGWQFF
TGTGCCAGCAGCTTAGAAGCAACGGGCTGGCAGTTCTTC
>TRBJ1-2|TRBV12-3/TRBV12-4|many|.
CASSLVFAGANYGYTF
TGTGCCAGCAGTTTAGTCTTTGCAGGGGCTAACTATGGCTACACCTTC
>TRBJ2-7|TRBV6-1|.|TRBD2
CASSPYRLAGATYEQYF
TGTGCCAGCAGTCCCTACCGACTAGCGGGAGCGACCTACGAGCAGTACTTC
>TRBJ1-2|TRBV27|.|TRBD1
CASSWDRVTYGYTF
TGTGCCAGCAGCTGGGACAGGGTGACTTATGGCTACACCTTC
>TRBJ1-2|TRBV9|.|.
CASSVSPVGHFYGYTF
TGTGCCAGCAGCGTATCCCCAGTTGGACATTTCTATGGCTACACCTTC
>TRBJ2-1|TRBV24-1|.|TRBD2
CATSDRAGGTFYNEQFF
TGTGCCACCAGTGACCGAGCGGGAGGGACTTTCTACAATGAGCAGTTCTTC
>TRBJ2-7|TRBV20-1|many|TRBD2
CSARRLAGGVYEQYF
TGCAGTGCTAGACGACTAGCGGGAGGTGTGTACGAGCAGTACTTC
>TRBJ1-4|TRBV6-1|few|TRBD1
CASRVLGQGATNEKLFF
TGTGCCAGCAGGGTACTGGGACAGGGGGCCACTAATGAAAAACTGTTTTTT